This TCR beta chain was sequenced in a study of shared clonotypes between healthy human individuals. Study context: Donors, aged 18 to 49, were two women and a few men.

Some clones are missing from TCRdb's copy, which holds only in-frame ones; the method was immunoSEQ multiplex PCR. The sample lists some 1.5 million clones; 95% to 99% were seen once. The sample consisted of naive CD4+ T cells sorted from blood. Subset noted: CD45RA+ positively selected. The TCR was taken from a man younger than 40 in good health.

The CDR3 coding sequence is TGTGCCAGCAGTCCAACGGGGAGGGGCCCCACTGAAGCTTTCTTT. Amino acids: CASSPTGRGPTEAFF. V gene TRBV6-6 combines with J gene TRBJ1-1; TRBD1 might be the D (5 bases). V was pared by 5 bases and J by 4 bases, with 17 bases between. The germline V gene encodes CDR1 MNHNY and CDR2 SVGAGI (reference sequence). The CDR3 runs to 15 residues.